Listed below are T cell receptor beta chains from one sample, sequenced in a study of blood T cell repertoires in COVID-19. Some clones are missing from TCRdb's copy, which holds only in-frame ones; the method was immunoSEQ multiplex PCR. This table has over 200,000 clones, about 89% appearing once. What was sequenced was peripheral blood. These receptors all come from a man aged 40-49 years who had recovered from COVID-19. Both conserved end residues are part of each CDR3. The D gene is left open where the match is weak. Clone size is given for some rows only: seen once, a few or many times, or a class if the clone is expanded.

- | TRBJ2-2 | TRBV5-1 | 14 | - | TGCGCCAGCAGCTTCGACAGGAACACCGGGGAGCTGTTTTTT | CASSFDRNTGELFF
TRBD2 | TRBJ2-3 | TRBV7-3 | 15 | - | TGTGCCAGCAGCTCCGTAGCGGGAGCGAGAGATACGCAGTATTTT | CASSSVAGARDTQYF
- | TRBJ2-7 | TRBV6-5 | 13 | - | TGTGCCAGCAGGGGGGCCCTCTCTCACGAGCAGTACTTC | CASRGALSHEQYF
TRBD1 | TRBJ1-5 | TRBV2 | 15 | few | TGTGCCAGCAGCAGGGACAGGGTAGATGGGCAGCCCCAGCATTTT | CASSRDRVDGQPQHF
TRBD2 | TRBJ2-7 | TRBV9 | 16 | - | TGTGCCAGCAGCTCCGCTAGCGGGGGGAACCTCTACGAGCAGTACTTC | CASSSASGGNLYEQYF
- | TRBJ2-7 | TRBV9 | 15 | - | TGTGCCAGCAGCGTAGGACCGGGAGAAGATCGCGAGCAGTACTTC | CASSVGPGEDREQYF
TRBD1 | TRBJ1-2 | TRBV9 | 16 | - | TGTGCCAGCAGCTCCGGTGGGGACAGCTTCTTCTATGGCTACACCTTC | CASSSGGDSFFYGYTF
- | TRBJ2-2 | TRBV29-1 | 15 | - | TGCAGCGTCCAAGTGTCGAGGACTAACACCGGGGAGCTGTTTTTT | CSVQVSRTNTGELFF
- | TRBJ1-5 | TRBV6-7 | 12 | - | TGTGCCAGAGACCCGGGGGGTCAGCCCCAGCATTTT | CARDPGGQPQHF
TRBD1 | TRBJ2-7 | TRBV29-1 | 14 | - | TGCAGCGTTGTAGTAGGGACAGTACCCTACGAGCAGTACTTC | CSVVVGTVPYEQYF
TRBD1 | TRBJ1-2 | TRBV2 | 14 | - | TGTGCCAGCAGTGAGACCAGACAGGGGGATGGCTACACCTTC | CASSETRQGDGYTF
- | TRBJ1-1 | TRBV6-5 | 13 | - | TGTGCCAGCAATTTAGAGTCGGACACTGAAGCTTTCTTT | CASNLESDTEAFF
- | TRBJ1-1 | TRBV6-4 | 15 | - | TGTGCCAGCAGAGATCCGGGAGTAGCGGACACTGAAGCTTTCTTT | CASRDPGVADTEAFF
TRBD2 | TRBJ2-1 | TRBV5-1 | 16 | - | TGCGCCAGCGGGACTAGCGGGATCCTGCCCCACAATGAGCAGTTCTTC | CASGTSGILPHNEQFF
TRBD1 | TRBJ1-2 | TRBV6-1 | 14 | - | TGTGCCAGCACCAACCGGACAGGGCACTATGGCTACACCTTC | CASTNRTGHYGYTF
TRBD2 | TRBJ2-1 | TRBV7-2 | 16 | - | TGTGCCAGCAGCTTTACGGGACTAGCGGGAGGGAATGAGCAGTTCTTC | CASSFTGLAGGNEQFF
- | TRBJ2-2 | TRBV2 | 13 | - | TGTGCCAGCACCTCCTGGAACACCGGGGAGCTGTTTTTT | CASTSWNTGELFF
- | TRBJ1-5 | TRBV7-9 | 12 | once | TGTGCCAGCAGCTTAGGCGGCCAGCCCCAGCATTTT | CASSLGGQPQHF
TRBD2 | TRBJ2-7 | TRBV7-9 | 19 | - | TGTGCCAGCAGCTTTGGAGCCGCGTTGACGGCAGGCGGGGGACCTCCATCATACTTC | CASSFGAALTAGGGPPSYF
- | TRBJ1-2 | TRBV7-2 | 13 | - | TGTGCCAGCAGCCGGGAGGGGGGCTATGGCTACACCTTC | CASSREGGYGYTF
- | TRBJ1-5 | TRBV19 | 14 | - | TGTGCCAGTAGCCCTACAGGCGGAAATCAGCCCCAGCATTTT | CASSPTGGNQPQHF
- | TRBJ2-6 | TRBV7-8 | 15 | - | TGTGCCAGCAGCTTCGCGGGGTCCGGGGCCAACGTCCTGACTTTC | CASSFAGSGANVLTF
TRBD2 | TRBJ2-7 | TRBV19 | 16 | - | TGTGCCAGTAGTTCCCCCGCGCGGGAGGGTTCCTACGAGCAGTACTTC | CASSSPAREGSYEQYF
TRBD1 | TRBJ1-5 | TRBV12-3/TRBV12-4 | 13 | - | TGTGCCAGCAGTTCCACAGGGGGTCAGCCCCAGCATTTT | CASSSTGGQPQHF
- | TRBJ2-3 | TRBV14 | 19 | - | TGTGCCAGCAGCCAAGAACCCACCTGGAGCGGAAGTAGCACAGATACGCAGTATTTT | CASSQEPTWSGSSTDTQYF
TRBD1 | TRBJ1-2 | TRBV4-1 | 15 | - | TGCGCCAGCAGCCTATCCATACAGGGGAACTATGGCTACACCTTC | CASSLSIQGNYGYTF
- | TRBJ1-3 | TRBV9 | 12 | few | TGTGCCAGCAGCCAGGGGGGAAACACCATATATTTT | CASSQGGNTIYF
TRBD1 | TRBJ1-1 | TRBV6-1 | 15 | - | TGTGCCAGCAGTGAATTTCCAGGGGGGAGTACTGAAGCTTTCTTT | CASSEFPGGSTEAFF
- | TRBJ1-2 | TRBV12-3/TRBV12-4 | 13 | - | TGTGCCAGCAGCTCACAGGGCTTCTATGGCTACACCTTC | CASSSQGFYGYTF
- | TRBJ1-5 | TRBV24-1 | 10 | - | TGTGCCACCCGGTTGAGGACCCAGCATTTT | CATRLRTQHF
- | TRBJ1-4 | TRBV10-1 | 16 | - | TGCGCCACCCCGCTCCTGGGAGTAGGGGGGGGTGAAAAACTGTTTTTT | CATPLLGVGGGEKLFF
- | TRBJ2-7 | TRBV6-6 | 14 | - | TGTGCCAGCAGTTACTCGAGGCAGCAATACGAGCAGTACTTC | CASSYSRQQYEQYF
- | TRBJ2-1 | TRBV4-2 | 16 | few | TGTGCCAGCAGTCAGTTAGCGGTCAGCTCCTACAATGAGCAGTTCTTC | CASSQLAVSSYNEQFF
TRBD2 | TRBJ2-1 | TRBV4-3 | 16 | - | TGCGCCAGCAGCCAAGTGCCAGCGGGGGTATACAATGAGCAGTTCTTC | CASSQVPAGVYNEQFF
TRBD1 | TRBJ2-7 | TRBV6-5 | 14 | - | TGTGCCAGCAGTTACACAGGGGGCTCCTACGAGCAGTACTTC | CASSYTGGSYEQYF
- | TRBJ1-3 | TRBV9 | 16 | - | TGTGCCAGCAGCGTGTCCCAGGGAGGGTCTGGAAACACCATATATTTT | CASSVSQGGSGNTIYF
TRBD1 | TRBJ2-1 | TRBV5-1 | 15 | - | TGCGCCAGCAGCTTCGGCCAGGGGGTTAGAAATGAGCAGTTCTTC | CASSFGQGVRNEQFF
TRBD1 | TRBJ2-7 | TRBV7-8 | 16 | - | TGTGCCAGCAGCCGGGGGACAGGGGTCGCCTCCTACGAGCAGTACTTC | CASSRGTGVASYEQYF
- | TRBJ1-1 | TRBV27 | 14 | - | TGTGCCAGCATAAGGGAATGGGGAGACACTGAAGCTTTCTTT | CASIREWGDTEAFF
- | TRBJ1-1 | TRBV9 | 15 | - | TGTGCCAGCAGCGTGGTGGGCACGCCGAACACTGAAGCTTTCTTT | CASSVVGTPNTEAFF
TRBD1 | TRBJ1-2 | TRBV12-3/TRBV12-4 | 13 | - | TGTGCCAGCATTCAAACAGGGGACTATGGCTACACCTTC | CASIQTGDYGYTF
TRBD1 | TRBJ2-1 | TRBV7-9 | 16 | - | TGTGCCAGCAGCTCAGGGGGTCCTGTCCGTAGTGGTGAGCAGTTCTTC | CASSSGGPVRSGEQFF
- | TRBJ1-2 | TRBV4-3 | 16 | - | TGCGCCAGCAGCCAAGAATTTAATGACTTCTTTTATGGCTACACCTTC | CASSQEFNDFFYGYTF
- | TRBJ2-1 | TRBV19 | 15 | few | TGTGCCAGCTCGAGAGGGGGAGCGACGTACAATGAGCAGTTCTTC | CASSRGGATYNEQFF
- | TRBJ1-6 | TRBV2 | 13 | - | TGTGCCAGCAGCAATACAGGGTATTCACCCCTCCACTTT | CASSNTGYSPLHF